The clone carrying this T cell receptor (beta chain) was seen at least ten times. Its antigen remains unknown. At one of its ends the junction is not consistent with the germline gene, which may arise from a read error. The CDR3 covers 10 residues. CDR1 DFQATT and CDR2 SNEGSKA come from the germline V gene (reference sequence). This specimen belongs to a study of human T cells and chemical hapten exposure. Notes on the study in general: A positive correlation with patch test score was shown by PT1 expanded TCR counts. Unchanged with DPC sensitization were TCRs above 1 in 1000 frequency.

Documented time point: patch test 1, 2 weeks after DPC sensitization. Treatment of the sample: therapeutic diphenylcyclopropenone sensitization with weekly scalp DPC. Blood draws came before every patch-test application. Extraction of total RNA was performed on unfractionated whole blood. TCRdb re-called the RACE reads with MiXCR, one entry per CDR3 protein. The sample holds roughly 160,000 distinct CDR3 sequences; roughly 15% are singletons and the top ten take about 1.8%. This chain connects TRBV20-1 to TRBJ2-5; D could derive from TRBD1 or TRBD2 (5 bases each). The receptor was isolated from a woman between 25 and 40 years old with alopecia areata. Some clones in this sample may be carry-over from other donors' samples. Sequenced material: whole blood, taken in connection with sensitization to the hapten diphenylcyclopropenone (DPC). The CDR3 coding sequence is TGCAGTGCTAGAGACGGGACGGAACTCTTC. This encodes CSARDGTELF.